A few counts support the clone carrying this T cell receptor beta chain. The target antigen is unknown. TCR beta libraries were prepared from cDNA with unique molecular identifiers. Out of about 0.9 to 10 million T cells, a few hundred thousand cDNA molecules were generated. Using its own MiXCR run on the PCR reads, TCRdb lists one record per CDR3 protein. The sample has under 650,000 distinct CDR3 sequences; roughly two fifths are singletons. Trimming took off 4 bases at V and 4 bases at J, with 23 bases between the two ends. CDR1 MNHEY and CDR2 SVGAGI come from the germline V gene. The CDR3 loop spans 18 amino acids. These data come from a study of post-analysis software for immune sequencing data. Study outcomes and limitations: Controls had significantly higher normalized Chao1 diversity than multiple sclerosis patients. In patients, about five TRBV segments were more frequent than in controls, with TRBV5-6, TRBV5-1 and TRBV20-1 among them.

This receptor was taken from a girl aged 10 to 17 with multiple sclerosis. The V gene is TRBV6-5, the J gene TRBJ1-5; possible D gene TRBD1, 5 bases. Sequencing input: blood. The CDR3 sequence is CASSSLSRPGLSNQPQHF. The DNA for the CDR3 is TGTGCCAGCAGTTCACTGAGCCGGCCGGGACTCTCGAATCAGCCCCAGCATTTT.